The 32 T cell receptor beta chains presented below share a single source sample, sequenced in a study of circulating and synovial CD4+ cells in juvenile arthritis. Generated by immunoSEQ multiplex PCR, the TCRdb table keeps only in-frame clones and is missing some. The sample lists more than 13,000 clones, approximately 88% seen once, with approximately 3.3% in the top ten. Sequenced: CD4+ T cells from synovial fluid. The source of these receptors is a human patient with juvenile idiopathic arthritis. Some clones in this sample may be carry-over from other donors' samples.

This rearrangement joins TRBV4-1 to TRBJ1-2; possibly TRBD1 for D (5 bases). CDR3 length: 15 residues. Germline CDR1 reads MGHRA; CDR2 reads YSYEKL. V shed 0 bases and J shed 5 bases, with 13 bases lying between them. CDR3 nucleotides: TGCGCCAGCAGCCAAGATTTGACAGCGTTATATGGCTACACCTTC. Residues: CASSQDLTALYGYTF.

This chain connects TRBV6-1 to TRBJ1-4, with TRBD1 matching over 8 bases. Germline trimming cut 11 bases from V and 7 bases from J; bases unmatched to any gene: 12. The CDR3 spans 14 residues. Germline-derived CDR1 and CDR2 are MNHNS and SASEGT. The CDR3 is CASGTETGVEKLFF. CDR3 DNA sequence: TGTGCCTCGGGCACGGAGACAGGGGTTGAAAAACTGTTTTTT.

This clone was observed a few times. The chain has TRBV7-2 and TRBJ1-5; D remains unclear. The CDR3 runs 14 residues. V was pared by 2 bases and J by 4 bases, with 9 bases between. CDR1 is SGHTA and CDR2 is FQGNSA in the germline V gene. CDR3 nucleotide sequence: TGTGCCAGCAGCTTATCGGGAAGGAATCAGCCCCAGCATTTT. Translating it yields CASSLSGRNQPQHF.

A few counts support this clone. The chain joins TRBV30 to TRBJ2-1, with D perhaps matching TRBD2 (6 bases). The CDR3 consists of 14 residues. Germline CDR1 GTSNPN, CDR2 SVGIG (reference sequence). V shed 2 bases and J shed 9 bases, with 17 bases lying between them. The DNA for the CDR3 is TGTGCCTGGAGTCTTGGGGGGATGGGGGGTGAGCAGTTCTTC. Protein product: CAWSLGGMGGEQFF.

The table lists this clone with a count of one. V and J are TRBV19 and TRBJ1-5; 8 nucleotides line up with TRBD1. The CDR3 runs to 14 residues. CDR1 is LNHDA and CDR2 is SQIVND in the germline V gene (reference sequence). The ends lost 1 base at V and 6 bases at J; junction bases unmatched: 2. The CDR3 spells CASSIGTGSQPQHF. As DNA, the CDR3 is TGTGCCAGTAGTATAGGGACAGGGAGTCAGCCCCAGCATTTT.

The chain is built from TRBV29-1 and TRBJ1-2; possibly TRBD1 for D (6 bases). Trimming cost V 7 bases and J 4 bases, with 19 bases left between them. The germline gives CDR1 SQVTM, CDR2 ANQGSEA. The CDR3 runs 14 residues. DNA for the CDR3: TGCAGCGCCCTAGGAACAACAGGGCCCTATGGCTACACCTTC. This gives the protein CSALGTTGPYGYTF.

A note on this clone: The junction differs from germline at one of its ends, possibly a read error. The chain uses TRBV7-7 and TRBJ2-3; the D is unclear. CDR1 and CDR2 (germline): SSHAT, FNYEAQ (reference sequence). CDR3 size: 13 residues. Written as DNA, the CDR3 is TGTGCTAGCAGCAAAAGGAGTGGGGATACGCAGTATTTT. Residues: CASSKRSGDTQYF. The whole variable domain, remainder taken from reference TRBV7-7 and TRBJ2-3, is GAGVSQSPRYKVTKRGQDVTLRCDPISSHATLYWYQQALGQGPEFLTYFNYEAQPDKSGLPSDRFSAERPEGSISTLTIQRTEQRDSAMYRCASSKRSGDTQYFGPGTRLTVL.

This chain uses TRBV7-6 with TRBJ1-1; 7 bases are shared with TRBD1. The CDR3 sequence is 13 residues long. CDR1 is SGHVS, CDR2 FNYEAQ, per germline. J gave up 6 bases and V 1 base, and 2 bases lay outside the gene matches. The CDR3 DNA is TGTGCCAGCAGCTTAGTTACAGGGGCTGAAGCTTTCTTT. Translation: CASSLVTGAEAFF.

This clone was seen a single time. The chain couples TRBV7-2 to TRBJ1-2, with D perhaps TRBD1 (6 bases). The CDR3 spans 16 residues. The V gene lost 1 base and the J gene lost 2 bases, with 14 bases spanning the gap. From germline, CDR1 is SGHTA and CDR2 FQGNSA. The CDR3 DNA reads TGTGCCAGCAGCTTAGGGGTCCAAACAGGGAACTATGGCTACACCTTC. It yields the protein CASSLGVQTGNYGYTF.

V usage is TRBV6-1 and J usage is TRBJ2-7, with 9 nucleotides matching TRBD1. CDR1 is MNHNS, CDR2 SASEGT, per germline. The V gene end was trimmed by 2 bases and the J gene end by 4 bases; junction bases not matched to a gene: 6. This CDR3 spans 15 amino acids. The CDR3 region is CASSEPGQGRYEQYF. The CDR3 DNA sequence: TGTGCCAGCAGTGAACCTGGACAGGGGCGGTACGAGCAGTACTTC.

This chain links TRBV19 with TRBJ2-3; D remains ambiguous. CDR1 LNHDA and CDR2 SQIVND come from the germline V gene (reference sequence). V was clipped by 4 bases and J by 2 bases, with 4 bases between them. This CDR3 has 12 amino acids. The DNA for the CDR3 is TGTGCCAGTAGTACAAACACAGATACGCAGTATTTT. Its protein is CASSTNTDTQYF.

The genes are TRBV28 and TRBJ2-2; the match to TRBD2 covers 9 bases. In germline, CDR1 is MDHEN, CDR2 SYDVKM. With V trimmed by 7 bases and J by 5 bases, 14 bases remained unmatched. The CDR3 consists of 17 residues. The CDR3 DNA sequence: TGTGCCAGCACCATTGGAGGTTTAGCGGGGGTTACCGGGGAGCTGTTTTTT. This translates into CASTIGGLAGVTGELFF.

The CDR3 sequence: CASSSRTGVTGNTIYF. DNA for the CDR3: TGTGCCAGCAGTTCTCGGACAGGGGTCACTGGAAACACCATATATTTT. The J gene is TRBJ1-3, the V gene TRBV6-5; TRBD1 matches 9 bases. Germline V gene lookup returns CDR1 MNHEY and CDR2 SVGAGI. V was pared by 4 bases and J by 2 bases, with 6 bases of the junction left unmatched. The CDR3 contains 16 residues.

This clone has just one count. This rearrangement joins TRBV29-1 to TRBJ2-3; TRBD1 might be the D (6 bases). The germline gives CDR1 SQVTM, CDR2 ANQGSEA. CDR3 length: 13 residues. Trimming left V 5 bases short and J 3 bases short, with 12 bases between. CDR3: CSVTGILTDTQYF. DNA for the CDR3: TGCAGCGTTACAGGGATTTTGACAGATACGCAGTATTTT.

The chain employs TRBV30 and TRBJ2-2; D is possibly TRBD1 (5 bases). Trimming removed 3 bases at V and 4 bases at J, with 9 bases between. CDR1 GTSNPN and CDR2 SVGIG come from the germline V gene (reference sequence). The CDR3 is 13 amino acids. CDR3 loop: CAWRRGPTGELFF. The CDR3, as DNA: TGTGCCTGGAGAAGGGGCCCCACCGGGGAGCTGTTTTTT.

This clone was seen only a few times. V usage is TRBV27 and J usage is TRBJ1-2; D is ambiguous. Between the trimmed V and J ends, which lost 3 bases and 0 bases, there was a span of 2 bases. Germline CDR1 reads MNHEY; CDR2 reads SMNVEV (reference sequence). CDR3 length equals 12 residues. This CDR3 is CASSFTNYGYTF. For the CDR3, the DNA is TGTGCCAGCAGTTTCACTAACTATGGCTACACCTTC.

The chain has TRBV5-6 and TRBJ1-1, with a weak D call TRBD1 (6 bases). Trimming cost V 1 base and J 7 bases, with 17 bases left between them. The CDR3 loop spans 15 amino acids. Germline assignment: CDR1 SGHDT and CDR2 YYEEEE. Written as DNA, the CDR3 is TGTGCCAGCAGCTTGAAGGGCGGGGGGCTGGTTGAAGCTTTCTTT. It encodes CASSLKGGGLVEAFF.

CDR3 in DNA: TGCGCCAGCAGACCCGACAGGGGGGAACAGCCCCAGCATTTT. This codes for CASRPDRGEQPQHF. The chain carries TRBV5-1 and TRBJ1-5; 9 bases line up with TRBD1. The germline gives CDR1 SGHRS, CDR2 YFSETQ. Trimming removed 5 bases from V and 7 bases from J; junction bases left unmatched: 7. This CDR3 spans 14 amino acids.

The V gene is TRBV12-5, the J gene TRBJ2-2, with D maybe TRBD1 (5 bases). Trimming shortened V by 6 bases and J by 1 base, and 12 bases separated the two germline ends. The germline CDR1 and CDR2 sequences are LGHNT and FRNRAP. This CDR3 has 15 residues. The CDR3 protein is CASGARVGNTGELFF. CDR3 nucleotide sequence: TGTGCTAGTGGAGCCAGGGTAGGGAACACCGGGGAGCTGTTTTTT.

Turning to this clone: At one of its ends the junction is not consistent with the germline gene, which may arise from a read error. This sample also contains other DNA sequences that code for the same CDR3. This chain joins TRBV5-1 and TRBJ1-6; 8 nucleotides line up with TRBD1. Germline values: CDR1 SGHRS, CDR2 YFSETQ. The CDR3 loop spans 16 amino acids. CDR3 coding DNA: TGCGCCAGCAGCAGGACAGGGAGCTCCTATAATTCCCCCCTCCACTTT. Its translation is CASSRTGSSYNSPLHF.

The V gene is TRBV30, the J gene TRBJ2-3; D perhaps matches TRBD1 (5 bases). CDR3 size: 12 residues. Trimming removed 0 bases at V and 5 bases at J, with 6 bases between. Germline assignment: CDR1 GTSNPN and CDR2 SVGIG (reference sequence). For the CDR3, the DNA is TGTGCCTGGAGTGTAAGGGGAGATACGCAGTATTTT. Translation: CAWSVRGDTQYF.

The chain has TRBV6-4 and TRBJ1-5, with D tentatively TRBD1 (6 bases). The CDR3 length is 14 residues. Trimming removed 5 bases at V and 5 bases at J, with 13 bases between. The germline gives CDR1 MRHNA, CDR2 SNTAGT. The CDR3 here is CASSPAGTHQPQHF. The CDR3 bases are TGTGCCAGCAGTCCGGCCGGGACACATCAGCCCCAGCATTTT.

The chain combines TRBV7-9 with TRBJ2-7; the D is unclear. The CDR3 covers 11 residues. Between the trimmed V and J ends, which lost 5 bases and 4 bases, there was a span of 6 bases. CDR1 SEHNR and CDR2 FQNEAQ come from the germline V gene (reference sequence). The CDR3 DNA reads TGTGCCAGCAGCCTTTATTACGAGCAGTACTTC. Translating gives CASSLYYEQYF. The entire variable domain, with the rest obtained from reference TRBV7-9 and TRBJ2-7, is as follows: DTGVSQNPRHKITKRGQNVTFRCDPISEHNRLYWYRQTLGQGPEFLTYFQNEAQLEKSRLLSDRFSAERPKGSFSTLEIQRTEQGDSAMYLCASSLYYEQYFGPGTRLTVT.

V and J are TRBV27 and TRBJ2-7, with TRBD1 matching over 9 bases. Germline CDR1 is MNHEY and CDR2 is SMNVEV (reference sequence). The J segment lost 2 bases and the V segment lost 3 bases, leaving 8 bases of the junction unmatched. This CDR3 has 16 amino acids. CDR3 sequence: CASSLVGTGSAYEQYF. CDR3 sequence (DNA): TGTGCCAGCAGTTTGGTCGGGACAGGGAGCGCCTACGAGCAGTACTTC.

V and J are TRBV6-1 and TRBJ1-1; no firm D call. Germline V gene lookup returns CDR1 MNHNS and CDR2 SASEGT. V gave up 6 bases and J gave up 1 base, with 9 bases separating them. The CDR3 contains 13 residues. The CDR3 DNA follows: TGTGCCAGCAGGGCCGGGGAGAACACTGAAGCTTTCTTT. Its protein is CASRAGENTEAFF.

This chain links TRBV29-1 with TRBJ1-1; D remains ambiguous. From germline, CDR1 is SQVTM and CDR2 ANQGSEA. This CDR3 region has 13 residues. V was clipped by 7 bases and J by 1 base, with 13 bases between them. The CDR3 DNA reads as TGCAGCGCCACAAGGAGTGCGAACACTGAAGCTTTCTTT. Protein product: CSATRSANTEAFF.

The chain uses TRBV25-1 and TRBJ1-6, with unresolved D. Trimming took 5 bases from V and 0 from J, leaving 5 bases between them. Germline CDR1 reads MGHDK; CDR2 reads SYGVNS. The CDR3 runs 14 residues. CDR3 region: CASSPFSYNSPLHF. DNA of the CDR3: TGTGCCAGCAGTCCATTCTCCTATAATTCACCCCTCCACTTT. The full variable domain, rest sourced from reference TRBV25-1 and TRBJ1-6, is EADIYQTPRYLVIGTGKKITLECSQTMGHDKMYWYQQDPGMELHLIHYSYGVNSTEKGDLSSESTVSRIRTEHFPLTLESARPSHTSQYLCASSPFSYNSPLHFGNGTRLTVT.

The chain uses TRBV5-4 and TRBJ2-7; D perhaps matches TRBD1 (6 bases). This CDR3 contains 16 residues. CDR1 is SGHNT, CDR2 YYREEE, per germline (reference sequence). V lost 0 bases and J lost 2, with 15 bases in between. The CDR3 here is CASSLEPDSRTYEQYF. CDR3 sequence (DNA): TGTGCCAGCAGCTTGGAACCGGACAGCAGAACCTACGAGCAGTACTTC.

This rearrangement joins TRBV5-4 to TRBJ1-1, with no clear D. V dropped 5 bases and J dropped 1 base, with 9 bases sitting between them. The CDR3 sequence is 13 residues long. Germline CDR1 is SGHNT and CDR2 is YYREEE (reference sequence). CDR3 loop: CASSIQRNTEAFF. The CDR3 bases are TGTGCCAGCAGTATACAGAGGAACACTGAAGCTTTCTTT. Complete variable domain (other parts from reference TRBV5-4 and TRBJ1-1): ETGVTQSPTHLIKTRGQQVTLRCSSQSGHNTVSWYQQALGQGPQFIFQYYREEENGRGNFPPRFSGLQFPNYSSELNVNALELDDSALYLCASSIQRNTEAFFGQGTRLTVV.

J is TRBJ1-6 and V is TRBV11-1, with D unclear. V was cut by 2 bases and J by 7 bases, with 15 bases left in between. Germline V gene sequence: CDR1 SGHAT, CDR2 FQDESV (reference sequence). The CDR3 totals 16 residues. The CDR3 loop is CASSLRRELVNSPLHF. Written as DNA, the CDR3 is TGTGCCAGCAGCTTACGGAGGGAGCTTGTCAATTCACCCCTCCACTTT.

J is TRBJ2-3 and V is TRBV6-6; TRBD2 agrees at 7 bases. The CDR3 is 15 residues long. The J segment lost 3 bases and the V segment lost 0 bases, leaving 3 bases of the junction unmatched. Per the germline V gene, CDR1 is MNHNY and CDR2 is SVGAGI (reference sequence). CDR3 in DNA: TGTGCCAGCAGTTACTCGGGGCGGGGGACAGATACGCAGTATTTT. It is translated as CASSYSGRGTDTQYF.

The rearrangement links TRBV5-6 to TRBJ1-5, with unresolved D. This CDR3 has 14 amino acids. CDR1 is SGHDT, CDR2 YYEEEE, per germline. V was pared by 6 bases and J by 5 bases, with 15 bases between. CDR3 region: CASTVLDSYQPQHF. DNA for the CDR3: TGTGCCAGCACCGTTCTTGACTCCTATCAGCCCCAGCATTTT.